This T cell receptor beta chain is from a study of cytomegalovirus exposure and HLA in healthy donors. CDR1 is SGHTA and CDR2 is FQGNSA in the germline V gene. The CDR3 is made up of 16 amino acids. Broader study findings: Most TCR beta V segments were productive about 87% or about 30% of the time in an earlier analysis. Altogether, some 160 TCR beta chains were recorded as cytomegalovirus-associated.

Researchers ran the PCR with 60 Vbeta and 13 Jbeta primers. Profiled with immunoSEQ multiplex PCR; TCRdb holds only in-frame clones, not every one. This table has approximately 150,000 clones, approximately 84% appearing once. With respect to this clone: The antigen is undetermined.

The rearrangement uses TRBV7-2 and TRBJ2-5; D is uncertain. Near its end, the DNA agrees better with TRBJ2-7, so the J call may be wrong. Material: PBMCs. This TCR came from a woman aged 55-75 years in good health and CMV-seropositive. CDR3 loop: CASSSPTVTSRYEQYF. The CDR3 region has the DNA TGTGCCAGCAGCTCCCCCACGGTGACTTCGCGGTACGAGCAGTACTTC.